This TCR beta chain was documented in a study of patients and donors after allogeneic stem cell transplantation. V lost 3 bases, J lost 1 base, and 9 bases lay in between. The CDR3 has 14 residues. CDR1 is SGHVS and CDR2 is FQNEAQ in the germline V gene. TCRdb re-analysed the RT-PCR reads in MiXCR, keeping a single row per CDR3 protein. The sample lists 390,000 or so distinct CDR3 sequences, 15% to 20% occurring once. The receptor was derived from a human donor who was either an allogeneic HSCT recipient or a stem cell or donor lymphocyte infusion donor (not recorded which). It is not recorded whose cells these are; they may come from a transplant donor. The chain is built from TRBV7-8 and TRBJ1-1, with D hard to call. The sequenced sample was blood, either unsorted or a sorted T cell fraction (not recorded which). In DNA, the CDR3 is TGTGCCAGCAGCTTCCGGGCGAGGAACACTGAAGCTTTCTTT. This gives the protein CASSFRARNTEAFF.